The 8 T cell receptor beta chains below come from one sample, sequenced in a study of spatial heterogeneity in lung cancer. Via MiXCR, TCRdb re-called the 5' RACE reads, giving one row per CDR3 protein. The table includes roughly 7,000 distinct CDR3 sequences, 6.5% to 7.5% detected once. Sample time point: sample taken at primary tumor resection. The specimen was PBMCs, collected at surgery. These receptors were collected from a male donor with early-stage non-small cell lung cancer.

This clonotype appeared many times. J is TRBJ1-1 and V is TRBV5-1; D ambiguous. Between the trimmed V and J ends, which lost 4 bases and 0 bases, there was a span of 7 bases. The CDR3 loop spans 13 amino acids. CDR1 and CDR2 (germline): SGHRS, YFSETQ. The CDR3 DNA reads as TGCGCCAGCAGCCCGGAGATGAACACTGAAGCTTTCTTT. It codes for CASSPEMNTEAFF.

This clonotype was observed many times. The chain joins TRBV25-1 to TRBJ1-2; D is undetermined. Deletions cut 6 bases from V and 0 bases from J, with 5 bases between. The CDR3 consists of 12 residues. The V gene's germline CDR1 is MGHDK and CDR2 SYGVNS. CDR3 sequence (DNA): TGTGCCAGCAGGGACGCTAACTATGGCTACACCTTC. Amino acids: CASRDANYGYTF.

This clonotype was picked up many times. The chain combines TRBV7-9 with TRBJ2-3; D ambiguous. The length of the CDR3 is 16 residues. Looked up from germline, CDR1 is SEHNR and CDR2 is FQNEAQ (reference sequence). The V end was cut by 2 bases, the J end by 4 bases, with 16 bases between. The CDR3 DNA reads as TGTGCCAGCAGCTTACAGCCGGCAGAAGTAGCAGATACGCAGTATTTT. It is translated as CASSLQPAEVADTQYF.

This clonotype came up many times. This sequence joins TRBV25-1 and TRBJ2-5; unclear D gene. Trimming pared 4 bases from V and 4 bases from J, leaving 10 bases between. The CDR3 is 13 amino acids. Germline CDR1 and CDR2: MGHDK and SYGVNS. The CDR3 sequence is CASSVWGGETQYF. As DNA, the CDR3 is TGTGCCAGCAGTGTCTGGGGTGGAGAGACCCAGTACTTC.

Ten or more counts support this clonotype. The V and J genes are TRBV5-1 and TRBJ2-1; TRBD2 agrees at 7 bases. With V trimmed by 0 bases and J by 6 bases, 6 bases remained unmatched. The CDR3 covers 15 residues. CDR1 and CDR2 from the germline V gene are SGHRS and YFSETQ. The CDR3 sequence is CASSLEGGPFNEQFF. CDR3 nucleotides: TGCGCCAGCAGCTTGGAGGGAGGGCCCTTCAATGAGCAGTTCTTC.

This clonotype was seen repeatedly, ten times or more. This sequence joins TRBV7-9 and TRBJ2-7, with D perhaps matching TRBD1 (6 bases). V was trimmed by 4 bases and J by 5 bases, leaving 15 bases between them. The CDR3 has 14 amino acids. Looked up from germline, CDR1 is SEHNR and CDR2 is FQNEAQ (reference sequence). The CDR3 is CASSSVTGRDEQYF. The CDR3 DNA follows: TGTGCCAGCAGCTCTGTAACAGGGCGCGACGAGCAGTACTTC. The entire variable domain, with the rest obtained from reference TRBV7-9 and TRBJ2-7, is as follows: DTGVSQNPRHKITKRGQNVTFRCDPISEHNRLYWYRQTLGQGPEFLTYFQNEAQLEKSRLLSDRFSAERPKGSFSTLEIQRTEQGDSAMYLCASSSVTGRDEQYFGPGTRLTVT.

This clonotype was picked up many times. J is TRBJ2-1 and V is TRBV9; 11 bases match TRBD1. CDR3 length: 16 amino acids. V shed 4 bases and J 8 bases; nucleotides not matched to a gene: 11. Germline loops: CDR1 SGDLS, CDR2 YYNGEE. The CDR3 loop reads CASSPRRDRGFDEQFF. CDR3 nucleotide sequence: TGTGCCAGCAGCCCCCGCAGGGACAGGGGGTTCGATGAGCAGTTCTTC.

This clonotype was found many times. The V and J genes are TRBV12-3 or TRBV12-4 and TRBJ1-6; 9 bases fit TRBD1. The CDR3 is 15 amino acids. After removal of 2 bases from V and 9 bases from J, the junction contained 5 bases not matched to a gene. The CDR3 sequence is CASSLNDRGFSPLHF. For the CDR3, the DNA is TGTGCCAGCAGTTTAAACGACAGGGGGTTTTCACCCCTCCACTTT.